The count of the clone carrying this T cell receptor (beta chain) is one. TCRdb's table, derived via immunoSEQ multiplex PCR, lists solely in-frame clones and lacks some. Of about 18,000 clones listed, approximately 86% are singletons. This sample stems from a study of control samples from healthy donors and cancer patients. The sample was PBMCs. The clonotype was recovered from a woman aged 70-85 years with colorectal cancer.

Here the CDR3 DNA reads TGCAGCGTCAGCGGAGGACAGGGGGTATTTAGTGAAAAACTGTTTTTT. The encoded protein is CSVSGGQGVFSEKLFF. This chain connects TRBV29-1 to TRBJ1-4; 10 bases are a match to TRBD1. With 6 bases clipped from V and 7 bases from J, the junction kept 14 bases outside the gene matches. This CDR3 has 16 amino acids. In germline, CDR1 is SQVTM, CDR2 ANQGSEA.